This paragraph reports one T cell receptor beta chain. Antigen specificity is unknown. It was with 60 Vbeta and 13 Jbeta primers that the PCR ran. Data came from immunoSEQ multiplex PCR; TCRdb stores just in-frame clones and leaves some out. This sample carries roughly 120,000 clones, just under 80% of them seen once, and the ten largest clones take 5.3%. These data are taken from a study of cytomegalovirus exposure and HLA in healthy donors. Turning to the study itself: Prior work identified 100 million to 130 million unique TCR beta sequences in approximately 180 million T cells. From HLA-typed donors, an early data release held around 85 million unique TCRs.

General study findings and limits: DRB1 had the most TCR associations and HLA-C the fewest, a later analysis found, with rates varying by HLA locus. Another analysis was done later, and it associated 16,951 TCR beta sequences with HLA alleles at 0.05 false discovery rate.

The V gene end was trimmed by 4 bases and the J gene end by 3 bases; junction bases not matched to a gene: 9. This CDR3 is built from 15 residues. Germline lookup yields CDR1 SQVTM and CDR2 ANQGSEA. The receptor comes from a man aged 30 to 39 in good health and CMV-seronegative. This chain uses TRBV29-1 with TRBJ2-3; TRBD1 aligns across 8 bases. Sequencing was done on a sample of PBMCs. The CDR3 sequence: CSVGGPGQATDTQYF. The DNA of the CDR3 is TGCAGCGTTGGAGGTCCGGGACAGGCTACAGATACGCAGTATTTT.